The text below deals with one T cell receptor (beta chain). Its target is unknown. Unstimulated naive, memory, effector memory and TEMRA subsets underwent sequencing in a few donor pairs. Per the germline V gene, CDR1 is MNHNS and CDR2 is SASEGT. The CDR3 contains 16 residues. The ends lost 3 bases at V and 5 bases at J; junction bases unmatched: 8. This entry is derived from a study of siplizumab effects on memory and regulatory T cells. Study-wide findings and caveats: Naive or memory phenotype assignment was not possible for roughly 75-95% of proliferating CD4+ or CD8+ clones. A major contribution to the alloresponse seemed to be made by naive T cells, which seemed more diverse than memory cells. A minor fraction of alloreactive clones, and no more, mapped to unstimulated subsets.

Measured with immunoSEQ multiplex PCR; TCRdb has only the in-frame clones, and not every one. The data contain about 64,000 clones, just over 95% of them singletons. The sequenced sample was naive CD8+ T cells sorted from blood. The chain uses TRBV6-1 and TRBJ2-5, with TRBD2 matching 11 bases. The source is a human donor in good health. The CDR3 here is CASSDPPTSGVETQYF. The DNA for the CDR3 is TGTGCCAGCAGTGACCCCCCGACTAGCGGGGTTGAGACCCAGTACTTC.